Below, 4 T cell receptor beta chains from the same sample are listed, as sequenced in a study of CD8 T cells in ankylosing spondylitis. General observations from the study: Characteristic of ankylosing spondylitis blood, it appeared, was a TCR beta motif comprising eight highly homologous variants.

Antigens of these TCRs are unknown. TCRdb ran MiXCR on the 5' RACE reads and lists one entry per CDR3 protein. This table holds about 210,000 distinct CDR3 sequences, about 7.3% found once. Material for sequencing was blood, either unsorted or a sorted T cell fraction (not recorded which). These receptors originate from a male donor with ankylosing spondylitis.

This clonotype was recorded a few times. The chain combines TRBV6-2 or TRBV6-3 with TRBJ2-4, with 8 positions matching TRBD1. J gave up 3 bases and V 3 bases, and 4 bases lay outside the gene matches. This CDR3 is 15 amino acids long. Germline V gene sequence: CDR1 MNHEY, CDR2 SVGEGT. The CDR3 sequence is CASSYGQGIKNIQYF. The DNA of the CDR3 is TGTGCCAGCAGTTATGGACAGGGAATCAAAAACATTCAGTACTTC.

The gene calls are TRBV29-1 and TRBJ2-2; D gene ambiguous. Germline V gives CDR1 SQVTM, CDR2 ANQGSEA. The V end was cut by 4 bases, the J end by 0 bases, with 15 bases between. There are 16 residues in the CDR3. CDR3 sequence: CSVAGVGQPNTGELFF. The CDR3 region has the DNA TGCAGCGTTGCAGGCGTGGGCCAGCCGAACACCGGGGAGCTGTTTTTT.

This clonotype was detected many times. The rearrangement uses TRBV12-3 or TRBV12-4 and TRBJ2-5, with 8 bases aligning to TRBD2. V gave up 11 bases and J gave up 5 bases; unmatched junction bases: 7. There are 12 residues in the CDR3. DNA of the CDR3: TGTGCCCCTTGGTTAGCGGGGGAGACCCAGTACTTC. Residues: CAPWLAGETQYF.

Remarks on this clonotype: This could be a read error, since a much larger clone is one nucleotide away. This rearrangement joins TRBV27 to TRBJ2-7, with 10 bases that match TRBD1. The CDR3 length is 16 residues. J lost 3 bases, V lost 2 bases, and 7 bases had no gene match. CDR1 and CDR2 from the germline V gene are MNHEY and SMNVEV (reference sequence). The chain's CDR3 is CASSLTGTGAYYEQYF. The CDR3 coding sequence is TGTGCCAGCAGTTTAACGGGGACAGGGGCCTACTACGAGCAGTACTTC.